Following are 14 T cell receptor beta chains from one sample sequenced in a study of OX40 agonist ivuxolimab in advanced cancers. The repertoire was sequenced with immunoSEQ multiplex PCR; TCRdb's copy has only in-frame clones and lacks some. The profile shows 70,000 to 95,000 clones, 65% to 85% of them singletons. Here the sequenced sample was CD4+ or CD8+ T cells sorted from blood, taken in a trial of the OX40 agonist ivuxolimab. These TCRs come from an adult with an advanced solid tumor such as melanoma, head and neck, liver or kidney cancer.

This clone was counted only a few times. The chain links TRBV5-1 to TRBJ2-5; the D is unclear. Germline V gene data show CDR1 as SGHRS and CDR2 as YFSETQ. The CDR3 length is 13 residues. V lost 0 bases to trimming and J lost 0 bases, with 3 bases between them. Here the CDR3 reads CASSLEYQETQYF. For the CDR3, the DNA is TGCGCCAGCAGCTTGGAGTACCAAGAGACCCAGTACTTC.

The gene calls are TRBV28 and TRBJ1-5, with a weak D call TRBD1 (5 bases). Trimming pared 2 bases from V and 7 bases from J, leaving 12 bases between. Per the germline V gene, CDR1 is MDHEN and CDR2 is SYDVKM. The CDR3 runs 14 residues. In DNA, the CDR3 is TGTGCCAGCAGTTTAGTGGGGGTGTACCAGCCCCAGCATTTT. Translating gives CASSLVGVYQPQHF.

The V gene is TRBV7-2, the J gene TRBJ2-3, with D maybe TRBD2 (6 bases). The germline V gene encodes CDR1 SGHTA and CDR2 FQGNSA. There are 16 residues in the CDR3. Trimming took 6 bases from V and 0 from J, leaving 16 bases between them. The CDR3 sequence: CASSYTRAGSTDTQYF. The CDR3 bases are TGTGCCAGCAGTTACACCCGAGCGGGTAGCACAGATACGCAGTATTTT.

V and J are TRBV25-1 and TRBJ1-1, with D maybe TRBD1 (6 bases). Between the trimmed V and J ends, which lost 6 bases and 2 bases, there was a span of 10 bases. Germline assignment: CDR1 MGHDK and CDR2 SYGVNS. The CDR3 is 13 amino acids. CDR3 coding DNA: TGTGCCAGCAGAACAGGGATTAACACTGAAGCTTTCTTT. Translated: CASRTGINTEAFF.

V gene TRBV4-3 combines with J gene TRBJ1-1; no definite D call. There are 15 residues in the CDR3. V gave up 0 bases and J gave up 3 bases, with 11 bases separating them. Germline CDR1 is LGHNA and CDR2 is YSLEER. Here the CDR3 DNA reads TGCGCCAGCAGCCAAGATACTAGTGGTGACACTGAAGCTTTCTTT. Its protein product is CASSQDTSGDTEAFF.

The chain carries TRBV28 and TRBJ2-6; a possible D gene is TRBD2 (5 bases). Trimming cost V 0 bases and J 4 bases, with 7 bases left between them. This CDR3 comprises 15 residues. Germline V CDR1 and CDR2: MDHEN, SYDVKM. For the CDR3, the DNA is TGTGCCAGCAGTTTATGGCTAGCAGGGGCCAACGTCCTGACTTTC. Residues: CASSLWLAGANVLTF.

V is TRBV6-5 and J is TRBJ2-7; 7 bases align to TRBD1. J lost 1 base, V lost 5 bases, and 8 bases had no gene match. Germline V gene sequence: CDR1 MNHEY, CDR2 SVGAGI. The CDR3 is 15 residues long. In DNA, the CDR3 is TGTGCCAGCAGTCCGTCCGGGACAGCTTCCTACGAGCAGTACTTC. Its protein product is CASSPSGTASYEQYF.

The CDR3 loop reads CASSFGLAGGGEQFF. For the CDR3, the DNA is TGTGCCAGCAGCTTCGGACTAGCGGGAGGAGGGGAGCAGTTCTTC. The chain uses TRBV7-3 and TRBJ2-1; 14 nucleotides line up with TRBD2. Trimming cost V 3 bases and J 10 bases; bases outside gene matches: 5. Germline V gene data show CDR1 as SGHTA and CDR2 as FQGTGA. The length of the CDR3 is 15 residues. Looking up the rest from reference TRBV7-3 and TRBJ2-1 gives the full variable domain: GAGVSQTPSNKVTEKGKYVELRCDPISGHTALYWYRQSLGQGPEFLIYFQGTGAADDSGLPNDRFFAVRPEGSVSTLKIQRTERGDSAVYLCASSFGLAGGGEQFFGPGTRLTVL.

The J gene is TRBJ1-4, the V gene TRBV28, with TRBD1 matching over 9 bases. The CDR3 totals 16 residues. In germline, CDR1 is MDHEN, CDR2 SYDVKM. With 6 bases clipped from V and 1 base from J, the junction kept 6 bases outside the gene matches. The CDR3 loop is CASSYGTGKTNEKLFF. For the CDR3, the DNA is TGTGCCAGCAGCTATGGGACAGGGAAAACTAATGAAAAACTGTTTTTT. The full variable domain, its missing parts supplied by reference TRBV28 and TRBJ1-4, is DVKVTQSSRYLVKRTGEKVFLECVQDMDHENMFWYRQDPGLGLRLIYFSYDVKMKEKGDIPEGYSVSREKKERFSLILESASTNQTSMYLCASSYGTGKTNEKLFFGSGTQLSVL.

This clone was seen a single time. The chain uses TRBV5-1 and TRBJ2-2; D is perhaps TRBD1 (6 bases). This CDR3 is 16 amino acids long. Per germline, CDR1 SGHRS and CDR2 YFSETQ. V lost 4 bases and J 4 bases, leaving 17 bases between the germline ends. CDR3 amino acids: CASSLQGLRSTGELFF. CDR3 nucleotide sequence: TGCGCCAGCAGCCTACAGGGATTAAGGAGCACCGGGGAGCTGTTTTTT.

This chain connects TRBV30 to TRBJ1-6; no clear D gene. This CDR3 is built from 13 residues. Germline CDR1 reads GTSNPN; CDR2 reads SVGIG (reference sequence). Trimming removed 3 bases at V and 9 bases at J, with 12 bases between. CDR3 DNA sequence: TGTGCCTGGAGCGAAAGTCTGACTTCACCCCTCCACTTT. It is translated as CAWSESLTSPLHF.

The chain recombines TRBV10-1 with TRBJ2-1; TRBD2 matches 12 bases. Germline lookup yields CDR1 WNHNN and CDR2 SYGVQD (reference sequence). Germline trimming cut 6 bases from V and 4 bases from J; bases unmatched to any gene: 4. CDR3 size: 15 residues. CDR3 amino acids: CASSVTSGGYNEQFF. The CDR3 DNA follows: TGCGCCAGCAGCGTCACTAGCGGGGGGTACAATGAGCAGTTCTTC.

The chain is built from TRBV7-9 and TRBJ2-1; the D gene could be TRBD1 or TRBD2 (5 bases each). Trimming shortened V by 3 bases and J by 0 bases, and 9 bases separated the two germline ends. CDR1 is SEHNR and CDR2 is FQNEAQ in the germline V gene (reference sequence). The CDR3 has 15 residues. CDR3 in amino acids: CASSLAGSSYNEQFF. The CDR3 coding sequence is TGTGCCAGCAGCTTGGCAGGGAGCTCCTACAATGAGCAGTTCTTC.

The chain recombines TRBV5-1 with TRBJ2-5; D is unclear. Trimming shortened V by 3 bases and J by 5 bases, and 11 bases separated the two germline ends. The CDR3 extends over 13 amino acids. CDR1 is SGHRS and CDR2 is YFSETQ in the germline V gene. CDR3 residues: CASSSRLGETQYF. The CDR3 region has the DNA TGCGCCAGCAGCTCCCGCCTAGGTGAGACCCAGTACTTC.